This entry lists 17 T cell receptor beta chains sequenced from one sample in a study of cytomegalovirus exposure and HLA in healthy donors. PCR used 60 Vbeta primers and 13 Jbeta primers. Here immunoSEQ multiplex PCR was the method, and the copy in TCRdb shows in-frame clones only, minus some. There are roughly 200,000 clones in the sample; 85% occur only once, and approximately 2.1% lies in the top ten. What was sequenced was PBMCs. Every receptor here comes from a woman between 45 and 65 years old in good health and CMV-seronegative.

The rearrangement links TRBV29-1 to TRBJ1-2; TRBD1 matches 7 bases. The V gene's germline CDR1 is SQVTM and CDR2 ANQGSEA. The CDR3 loop spans 14 amino acids. Trimming at V came to 7 bases and at J to 4 bases, leaving 12 bases not matched to a gene. CDR3 sequence (DNA): TGCAGCGCCCTCCGAGGGACAGCTTCCTATGGCTACACCTTC. Protein: CSALRGTASYGYTF.

This chain links TRBV27 with TRBJ2-1; 9 nucleotides line up with TRBD2. Germline lookup yields CDR1 MNHEY and CDR2 SMNVEV (reference sequence). Germline trimming cut 0 bases from V and 0 bases from J; bases unmatched to any gene: 9. The length of the CDR3 is 19 residues. CDR3 region: CASSLSSWVSGSSYNEQFF. CDR3 bases: TGTGCCAGCAGTTTATCGTCGTGGGTTAGCGGGAGCTCCTACAATGAGCAGTTCTTC.

This rearrangement joins TRBV6-6 to TRBJ1-5; a weak D match, TRBD1 (6 bases). This CDR3 spans 14 amino acids. Per the germline V gene, CDR1 is MNHNY and CDR2 is SVGAGI (reference sequence). V dropped 6 bases and J dropped 3 bases, with 12 bases sitting between them. The CDR3 here is CASRLTGSNQPQHF. The CDR3 coding sequence is TGTGCCAGCAGGCTCACAGGGTCCAATCAGCCCCAGCATTTT.

The V call is TRBV30, the J call TRBJ2-2; D is ambiguous. Germline V gene sequence: CDR1 GTSNPN, CDR2 SVGIG (reference sequence). The CDR3 is 13 amino acids. Trimming took 2 bases from V and 4 from J, leaving 8 bases between them. The CDR3 is CAWSFSLTGELFF. As DNA, the CDR3 is TGTGCCTGGAGTTTTAGTCTCACCGGGGAGCTGTTTTTT.

This clone appeared a single time. The CDR3, as DNA: TGTGCCAGCAGTTTTCTTCGGGGTTCTAGCACAGATACGCAGTATTTT. It encodes CASSFLRGSSTDTQYF. The chain joins TRBV5-5 to TRBJ2-3, with a tentative D call TRBD2 (5 bases). The V gene's germline CDR1 is SGHKS and CDR2 YYEKEE (reference sequence). Trimming cost V 5 bases and J 0 bases, with 16 bases left between them. This CDR3 contains 16 residues.

This chain links TRBV28 with TRBJ2-1; 8 nucleotides match TRBD2. The CDR3 is 13 residues long. Unmatched junction bases numbered 2, after V lost 5 bases and J lost 5 bases. CDR1 and CDR2 (germline): MDHEN, SYDVKM. The CDR3 sequence is CASSPAGDNEQFF. DNA of the CDR3: TGTGCCAGCAGTCCAGCGGGAGACAATGAGCAGTTCTTC.

This rearrangement joins TRBV5-1 to TRBJ2-5, with 9 bases aligning to TRBD2. This CDR3 region has 15 residues. Trimming removed 2 bases from V and 4 bases from J; junction bases left unmatched: 6. Germline values: CDR1 SGHRS, CDR2 YFSETQ. CDR3 coding DNA: TGCGCCAGCAGCTTAATGACTAGCGGAGGAGAGACCCAGTACTTC. It translates to CASSLMTSGGETQYF.

CDR3 residues: CASSLAAGGYEQYF. DNA of the CDR3: TGTGCCAGCAGTTTGGCGGCGGGAGGCTACGAGCAGTACTTC. The J gene is TRBJ2-7, the V gene TRBV27, with 8 bases that match TRBD2. The CDR3 extends over 14 amino acids. Germline lookup yields CDR1 MNHEY and CDR2 SMNVEV (reference sequence). V lost 3 bases, J lost 3 bases, and 4 bases stayed unmatched.

CDR3 sequence reads: CASSLGTGGLWDTEAFF. The CDR3 nucleotides read TGTGCCAGCAGCTTGGGGACAGGGGGACTTTGGGACACTGAAGCTTTCTTT. This chain uses TRBV7-2 with TRBJ1-1; 11 bases line up with TRBD1. Germline assignment: CDR1 SGHTA and CDR2 FQGNSA. The CDR3 is made up of 17 amino acids. The V gene end was trimmed by 3 bases and the J gene end by 3 bases; junction bases not matched to a gene: 9.

This chain links TRBV6-6 with TRBJ1-3; no reliable D call. In germline, CDR1 is MNHNY, CDR2 SVGAGI (reference sequence). V shed 0 bases and J shed 8 bases, with 5 bases lying between them. CDR3 length equals 12 residues. The CDR3 protein is CASSYSGDTIYF. The CDR3 DNA follows: TGTGCCAGCAGTTACTCCGGGGACACCATATATTTT.

J is TRBJ1-1 and V is TRBV6-4; 7 nucleotides agree with TRBD1. In germline, CDR1 is MRHNA, CDR2 SNTAGT. The CDR3 consists of 17 residues. With V trimmed by 0 bases and J by 6 bases, 13 bases remained unmatched. The CDR3 sequence: CASSDSGGNEGFAEAFF. The CDR3 DNA reads TGTGCCAGCAGTGACTCAGGGGGCAATGAAGGTTTCGCTGAAGCTTTCTTT.

The J gene is TRBJ1-2, the V gene TRBV7-9; D is perhaps TRBD1 (5 bases). In germline, CDR1 is SEHNR, CDR2 FQNEAQ (reference sequence). V lost 2 bases and J lost 5, with 12 bases in between. CDR3 size: 14 residues. CDR3 sequence reads: CASSLRDSGYGYTF. The CDR3 nucleotides read TGTGCCAGCAGCTTACGCGACAGCGGGTATGGCTACACCTTC.

The V and J genes are TRBV2 and TRBJ2-1; TRBD1 agrees at 11 bases. The V and J ends lost 7 bases and 9 bases, in that order; junction bases with no gene match: 8. The CDR3 covers 14 residues. Germline loops: CDR1 SNHLY, CDR2 FYNNEI. The DNA for the CDR3 is TGTGCCAGCAATGCCGGGACAGGGGGTAGTGAGCAGTTCTTC. Its translation is CASNAGTGGSEQFF.

In this sample, this clone turned up a few times. The V call is TRBV15, the J call TRBJ1-2; no clear D gene. Between the trimmed V and J ends, which lost 8 bases and 8 bases, there was a span of 33 bases. The CDR3 contains 18 residues. Germline-derived CDR1 and CDR2 are LNHNV and YYDKDF (reference sequence). CDR3 residues: CATAPGLRQTPYLVGYTF. The DNA of the CDR3 is TGTGCCACCGCACCCGGTTTGCGCCAAACCCCCTATCTCGTAGGCTACACCTTC.

The V and J genes are TRBV25-1 and TRBJ1-1; TRBD1 aligns across 9 bases. Germline V gene data show CDR1 as MGHDK and CDR2 as SYGVNS. The V gene end was trimmed by 2 bases and the J gene end by 1 base; junction bases not matched to a gene: 2. CDR3 length: 15 residues. CDR3 protein: CASSEPGQGNTEAFF. CDR3 nucleotide sequence: TGTGCCAGCAGTGAACCGGGACAGGGGAACACTGAAGCTTTCTTT.

V usage is TRBV7-8 and J usage is TRBJ1-2, with no clear D. Between the trimmed V and J ends, which lost 5 bases and 5 bases, there was a span of 18 bases. This CDR3 is 15 amino acids long. Germline CDR1 SGHVS, CDR2 FQNEAQ. CDR3 coding DNA: TGTGCCAGCAGCACCCGTCAGAGGCTTGGGTATGGCTACACCTTC. It encodes CASSTRQRLGYGYTF.

This sequence joins TRBV28 and TRBJ2-1; D may be TRBD2 (5 bases). This CDR3 is 16 amino acids long. Trimming left V 4 bases short and J 0 bases short, with 13 bases between. Germline CDR1 reads MDHEN; CDR2 reads SYDVKM. CDR3 DNA: TGTGCCAGCAGTTCCGAGCGGAGTAGCTCCTACAATGAGCAGTTCTTC. This codes for CASSSERSSSYNEQFF.